This T cell receptor beta chain was found in a study of beta chain features in type 1 diabetes. Regarding the study as a whole: Cells that show high TCR expression could be over-represented by cDNA sequencing. Type 1 diabetes patients had TCRB CDR3s that were shorter (moderately but significantly so) in all four CD4+ subsets.

Isolated RNA was reverse transcribed in full, so expressed TCRB transcripts were sequenced. The assay was immunoSEQ multiplex PCR, and TCRdb's table has in-frame clones only and misses some. The sample has 250,000 to 350,000 clones, 14% seen once. Germline-derived CDR1 and CDR2 are MNHEY and SVGAGI. The germline V and J ends were trimmed by 6 bases and 5 bases, with 10 bases remaining between them. The CDR3 runs 12 residues. Of note for this clone: Its antigen is unknown.

The authors took one heparinised blood draw, averaging approximately 120 mL, from each donor. The sequencing sample was made of central memory CD4+ T cells from blood. The clonotype comes from a man aged 30-40 years in good health. This chain joins TRBV6-5 and TRBJ2-5; tentatively, D is TRBD1 (5 bases). CDR3 in DNA: TGTGCCAGCAGGGGGCTTCGGGAGACCCAGTACTTC. Protein sequence: CASRGLRETQYF.